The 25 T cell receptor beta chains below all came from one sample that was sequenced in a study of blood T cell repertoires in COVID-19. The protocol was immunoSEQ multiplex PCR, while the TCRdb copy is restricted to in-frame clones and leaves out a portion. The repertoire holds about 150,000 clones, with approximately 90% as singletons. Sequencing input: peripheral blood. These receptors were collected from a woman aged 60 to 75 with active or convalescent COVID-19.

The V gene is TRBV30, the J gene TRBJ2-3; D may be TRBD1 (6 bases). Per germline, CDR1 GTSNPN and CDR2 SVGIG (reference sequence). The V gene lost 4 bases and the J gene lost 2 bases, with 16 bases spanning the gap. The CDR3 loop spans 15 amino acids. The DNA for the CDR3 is TGTGCCTGGAACGACTGGACAGAAGACACAGATACGCAGTATTTT. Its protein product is CAWNDWTEDTDTQYF.

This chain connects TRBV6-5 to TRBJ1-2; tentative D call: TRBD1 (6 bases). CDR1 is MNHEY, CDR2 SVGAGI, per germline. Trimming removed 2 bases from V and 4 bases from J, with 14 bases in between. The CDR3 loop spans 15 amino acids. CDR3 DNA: TGTGCCAGCAGTTACCACCACAGGGATCCCTATGGCTACACCTTC. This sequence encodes CASSYHHRDPYGYTF.

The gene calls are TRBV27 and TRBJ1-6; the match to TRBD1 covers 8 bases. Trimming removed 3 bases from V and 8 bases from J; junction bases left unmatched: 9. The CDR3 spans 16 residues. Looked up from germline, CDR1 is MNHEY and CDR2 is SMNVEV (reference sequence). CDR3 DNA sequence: TGTGCCAGCAGTTTGATCAATGGACAGGGCTATTCACCCCTCCACTTT. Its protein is CASSLINGQGYSPLHF.

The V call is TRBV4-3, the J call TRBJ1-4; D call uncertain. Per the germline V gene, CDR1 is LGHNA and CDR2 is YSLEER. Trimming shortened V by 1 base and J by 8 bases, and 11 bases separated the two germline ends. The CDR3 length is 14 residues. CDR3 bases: TGCGCCAGCAGCCAAGGCTTGGTGGGCGAAAAACTGTTTTTT. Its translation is CASSQGLVGEKLFF.

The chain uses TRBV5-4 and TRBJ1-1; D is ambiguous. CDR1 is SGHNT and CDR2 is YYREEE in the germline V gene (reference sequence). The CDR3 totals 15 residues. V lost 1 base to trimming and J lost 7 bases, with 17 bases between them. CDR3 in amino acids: CASSLPGNMVGEAFF. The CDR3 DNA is TGTGCCAGCAGCTTGCCGGGGAACATGGTGGGTGAAGCTTTCTTT.

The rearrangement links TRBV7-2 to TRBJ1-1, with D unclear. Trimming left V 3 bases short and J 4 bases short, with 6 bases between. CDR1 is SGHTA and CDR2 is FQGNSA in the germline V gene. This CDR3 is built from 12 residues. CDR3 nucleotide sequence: TGTGCCAGCAGCTTCGGTTCCACTGAAGCTTTCTTT. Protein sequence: CASSFGSTEAFF.

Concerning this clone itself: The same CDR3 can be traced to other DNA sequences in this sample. CDR3 coding DNA: TGCGCCCGCTGGGGACCGGTGACAGGACACTATGGCTACACCTTC. It is translated as CARWGPVTGHYGYTF. The J gene is TRBJ1-2, the V gene TRBV10-2; weak D call: TRBD1 (6 bases). Germline V gene lookup returns CDR1 WSHSY and CDR2 SAAADI. The ends were cut back, 11 bases at V and 3 bases at J, with 22 bases in the middle. This CDR3 has 15 amino acids.

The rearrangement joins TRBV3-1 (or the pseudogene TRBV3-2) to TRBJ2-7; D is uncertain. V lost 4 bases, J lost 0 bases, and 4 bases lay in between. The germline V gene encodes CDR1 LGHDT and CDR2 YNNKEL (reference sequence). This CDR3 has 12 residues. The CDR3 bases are TGTGCCAGCAGCCCCCTCTCCTACGAGCAGTACTTC. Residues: CASSPLSYEQYF.

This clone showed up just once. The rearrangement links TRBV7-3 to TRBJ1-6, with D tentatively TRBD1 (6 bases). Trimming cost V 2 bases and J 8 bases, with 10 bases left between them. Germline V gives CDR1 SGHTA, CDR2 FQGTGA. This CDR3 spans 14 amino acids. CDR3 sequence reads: CASSLWGGDSPLHF. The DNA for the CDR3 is TGTGCCAGCAGCTTATGGGGGGGCGATTCACCCCTCCACTTT.

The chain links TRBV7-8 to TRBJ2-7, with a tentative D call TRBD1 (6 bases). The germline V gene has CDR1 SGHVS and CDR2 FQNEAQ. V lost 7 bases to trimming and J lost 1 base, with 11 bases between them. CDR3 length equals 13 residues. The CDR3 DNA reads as TGTGCCAGCACCCACAGGGTATCCTACGAGCAGTACTTC. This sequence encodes CASTHRVSYEQYF.

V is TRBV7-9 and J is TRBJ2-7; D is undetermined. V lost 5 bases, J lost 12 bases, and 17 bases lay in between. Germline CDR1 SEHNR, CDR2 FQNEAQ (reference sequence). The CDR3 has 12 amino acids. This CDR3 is CASSPETEQRYF. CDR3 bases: TGTGCCAGCAGCCCAGAAACAGAGCAAAGGTACTTC.

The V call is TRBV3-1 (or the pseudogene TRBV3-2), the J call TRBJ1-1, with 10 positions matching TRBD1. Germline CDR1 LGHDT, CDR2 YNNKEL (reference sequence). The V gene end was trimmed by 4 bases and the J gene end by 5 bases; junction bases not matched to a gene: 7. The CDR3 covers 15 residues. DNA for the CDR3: TGTGCCAGCAGCCCTAGCGGGACAGGGGCAACTGAAGCTTTCTTT. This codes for CASSPSGTGATEAFF.

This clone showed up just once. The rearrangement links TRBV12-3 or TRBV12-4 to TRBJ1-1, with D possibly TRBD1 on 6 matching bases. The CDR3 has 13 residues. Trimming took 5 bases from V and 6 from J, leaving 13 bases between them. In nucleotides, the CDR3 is TGTGCCAGCAGTCTCCAGGGGTTGGCTGAAGCTTTCTTT. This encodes CASSLQGLAEAFF.

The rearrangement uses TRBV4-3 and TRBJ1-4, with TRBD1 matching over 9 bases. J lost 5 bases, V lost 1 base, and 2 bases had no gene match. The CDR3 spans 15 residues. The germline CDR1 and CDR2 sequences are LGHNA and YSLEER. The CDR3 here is CASSQVTGGNEKLFF. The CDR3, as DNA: TGCGCCAGCAGCCAAGTGACAGGGGGGAATGAAAAACTGTTTTTT.

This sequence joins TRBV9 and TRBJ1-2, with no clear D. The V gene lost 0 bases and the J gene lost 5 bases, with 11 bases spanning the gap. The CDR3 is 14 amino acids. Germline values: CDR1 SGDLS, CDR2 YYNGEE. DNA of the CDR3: TGTGCCAGCAGCGTAGCGGCGGAGTGGTATGGCTACACCTTC. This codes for CASSVAAEWYGYTF. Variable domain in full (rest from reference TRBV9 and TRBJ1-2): DSGVTQTPKHLITATGQRVTLRCSPRSGDLSVYWYQQSLDQGLQFLIQYYNGEERAKGNILERFSAQQFPDLHSELNLSSLELGDSALYFCASSVAAEWYGYTFGSGTRLTVV.

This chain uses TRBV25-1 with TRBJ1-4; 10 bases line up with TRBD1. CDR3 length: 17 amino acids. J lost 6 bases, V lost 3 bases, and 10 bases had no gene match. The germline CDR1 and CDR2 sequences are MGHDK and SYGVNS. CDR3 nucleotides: TGTGCCAGCAGTGAGTCAGCTCCGGGACAGGGGTATGAAAAACTGTTTTTT. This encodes CASSESAPGQGYEKLFF.

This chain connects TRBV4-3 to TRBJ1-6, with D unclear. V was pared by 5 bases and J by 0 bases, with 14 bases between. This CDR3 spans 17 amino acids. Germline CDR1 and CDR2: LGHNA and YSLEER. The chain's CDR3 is CASSKREASSYNSPLHF. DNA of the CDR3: TGCGCCAGCAGCAAGAGAGAGGCGAGCTCCTATAATTCACCCCTCCACTTT.

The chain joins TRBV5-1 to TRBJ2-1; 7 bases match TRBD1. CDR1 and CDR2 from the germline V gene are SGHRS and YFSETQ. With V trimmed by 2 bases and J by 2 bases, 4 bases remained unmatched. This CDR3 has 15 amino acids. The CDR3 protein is CASSFGTAAYNEQFF. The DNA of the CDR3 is TGCGCCAGCAGCTTTGGGACAGCGGCCTACAATGAGCAGTTCTTC. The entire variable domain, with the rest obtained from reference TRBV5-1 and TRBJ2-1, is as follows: KAGVTQTPRYLIKTRGQQVTLSCSPISGHRSVSWYQQTPGQGLQFLFEYFSETQRNKGNFPGRFSGRQFSNSRSEMNVSTLELGDSALYLCASSFGTAAYNEQFFGPGTRLTVL.

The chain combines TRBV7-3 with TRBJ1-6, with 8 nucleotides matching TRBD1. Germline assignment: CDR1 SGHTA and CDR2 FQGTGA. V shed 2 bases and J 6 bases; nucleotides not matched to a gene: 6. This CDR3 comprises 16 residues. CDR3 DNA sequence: TGTGCCAGCAGCTTACTCGGACAGGGACTTAATTCACCCCTCCACTTT. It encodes CASSLLGQGLNSPLHF.

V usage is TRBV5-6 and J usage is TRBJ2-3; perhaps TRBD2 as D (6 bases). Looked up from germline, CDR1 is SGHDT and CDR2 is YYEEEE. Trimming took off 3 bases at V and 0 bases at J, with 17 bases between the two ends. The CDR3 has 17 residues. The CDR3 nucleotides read TGTGCCAGCAGCTCCCGGCTCACTGGGACTAGCACAGATACGCAGTATTTT. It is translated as CASSSRLTGTSTDTQYF.

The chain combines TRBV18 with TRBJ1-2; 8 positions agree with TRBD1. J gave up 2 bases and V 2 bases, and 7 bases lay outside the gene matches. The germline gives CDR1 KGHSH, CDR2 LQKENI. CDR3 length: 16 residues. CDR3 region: CASSPVDRGTNYGYTF. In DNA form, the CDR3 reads TGTGCCAGCTCACCAGTCGACAGGGGCACCAACTATGGCTACACCTTC.

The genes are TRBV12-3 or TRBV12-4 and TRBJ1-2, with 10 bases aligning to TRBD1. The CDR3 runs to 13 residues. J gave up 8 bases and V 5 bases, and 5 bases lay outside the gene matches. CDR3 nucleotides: TGTGCCAGCAGTCCCGGGACAGGGGTAGGCTACACCTTC. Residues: CASSPGTGVGYTF.

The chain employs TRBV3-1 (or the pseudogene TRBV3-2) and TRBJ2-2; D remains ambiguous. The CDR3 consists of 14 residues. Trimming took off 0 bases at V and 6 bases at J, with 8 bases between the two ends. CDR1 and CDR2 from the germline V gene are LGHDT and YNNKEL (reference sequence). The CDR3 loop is CASSQDYIPGELFF. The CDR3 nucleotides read TGTGCCAGCAGCCAAGATTATATCCCCGGGGAGCTGTTTTTT.

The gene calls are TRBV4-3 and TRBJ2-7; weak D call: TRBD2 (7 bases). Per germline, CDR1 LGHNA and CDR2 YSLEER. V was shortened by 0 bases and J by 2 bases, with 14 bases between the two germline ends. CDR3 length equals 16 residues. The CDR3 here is CASSQDWGGPTYEQYF. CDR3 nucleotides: TGCGCCAGCAGCCAAGATTGGGGGGGCCCAACCTACGAGCAGTACTTC.

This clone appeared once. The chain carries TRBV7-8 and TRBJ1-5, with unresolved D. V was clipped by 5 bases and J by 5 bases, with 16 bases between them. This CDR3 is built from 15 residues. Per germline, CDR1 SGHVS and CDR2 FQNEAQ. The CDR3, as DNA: TGTGCCAGCAGCCCTCGCCACTTGGGCTATCAGCCCCAGCATTTT. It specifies CASSPRHLGYQPQHF.